Below are 15 T cell receptor beta chains sequenced from a single sample in a study of blood T cell repertoires in COVID-19. This table comes from immunoSEQ multiplex PCR, and its TCRdb copy is limited to in-frame clones, with some not included. The sample has approximately 250,000 clones; around 90% are singletons. The sequenced material came from peripheral blood. All receptors come from an older woman with COVID-19, enrolled during active disease.

The chain has TRBV10-3 and TRBJ2-1; 11 nucleotides match TRBD2. Germline V CDR1 and CDR2: ENHRY, SYGVKD. V dropped 0 bases and J dropped 5; count of bases not matched to a gene: 6. The CDR3 spans 17 residues. The CDR3 coding sequence is TGTGCCATCAGTGAGTCGGGCCTGACTAGCGGGGACAATGAGCAGTTCTTC. Translation gives CAISESGLTSGDNEQFF.

This rearrangement joins TRBV28 to TRBJ2-6, with TRBD1 as a possible D gene (5 bases). V lost 11 bases and J 0 bases, leaving 14 bases between the germline ends. The CDR3 consists of 15 residues. Germline CDR1 reads MDHEN; CDR2 reads SYDVKM. The CDR3 DNA sequence: TGTGCCGGGGAAAAAAGGGGCTCTGGGGCCAACGTCCTGACTTTC. Protein sequence: CAGEKRGSGANVLTF. Full variable domain (remainder filled in from reference TRBV28 and TRBJ2-6): DVKVTQSSRYLVKRTGEKVFLECVQDMDHENMFWYRQDPGLGLRLIYFSYDVKMKEKGDIPEGYSVSREKKERFSLILESASTNQTSMYLCAGEKRGSGANVLTFGAGSRLTVL.

This chain joins TRBV10-3 and TRBJ2-2; D is undetermined. Germline V gives CDR1 ENHRY, CDR2 SYGVKD. This CDR3 has 15 residues. V lost 4 bases and J lost 0, with 9 bases in between. This chain's CDR3 is CAISGARTNTGELFF. The CDR3 DNA sequence: TGTGCCATCAGTGGCGCGCGTACGAACACCGGGGAGCTGTTTTTT.

The V gene is TRBV18, the J gene TRBJ1-4; 7 bases fit TRBD1. Unmatched junction bases numbered 6, after V lost 0 bases and J lost 8 bases. There are 15 residues in the CDR3. CDR1 KGHSH and CDR2 LQKENI come from the germline V gene. The CDR3 coding sequence is TGTGCCAGCTCACCACCCGAGACAGGGTCCGAAAAACTGTTTTTT. Translated: CASSPPETGSEKLFF. The full variable domain, rest sourced from reference TRBV18 and TRBJ1-4, is NAGVMQNPRHLVRRRGQEARLRCSPMKGHSHVYWYRQLPEEGLKFMVYLQKENIIDESGMPKERFSAEFPKEGPSILRIQQVVRGDSAAYFCASSPPETGSEKLFFGSGTQLSVL.

V and J are TRBV5-5 and TRBJ2-5; 9 nucleotides match TRBD1. The CDR3 length is 16 residues. Germline loops: CDR1 SGHKS, CDR2 YYEKEE (reference sequence). Losses at the gene ends were 3 bases for V and 5 bases for J; bases not matched to a gene: 11. This CDR3 is CASSSSLTGGWETQYF. In nucleotides, the CDR3 is TGTGCCAGCAGCTCCTCTCTAACAGGGGGCTGGGAGACCCAGTACTTC.

This chain uses TRBV19 with TRBJ2-5; possible D gene TRBD1, 5 bases. Germline V gene sequence: CDR1 LNHDA, CDR2 SQIVND (reference sequence). The CDR3 extends over 14 amino acids. V was shortened by 5 bases and J by 4 bases, with 14 bases between the two germline ends. The CDR3 nucleotides are TGTGCCAGTAGTTCAATGGGCAGGGCAGAGACCCAGTACTTC. Encoded protein: CASSSMGRAETQYF.

The V call is TRBV7-9, the J call TRBJ2-4; D perhaps matches TRBD1 (6 bases). CDR3 length equals 16 residues. V was pared by 4 bases and J by 0 bases, with 13 bases between. Germline CDR1 is SEHNR and CDR2 is FQNEAQ (reference sequence). Here the CDR3 DNA reads TGTGCCAGCAGCTCGGACAGTCATCTAGCCAAAAACATTCAGTACTTC. Translation: CASSSDSHLAKNIQYF.

The J gene is TRBJ1-1, the V gene TRBV27, with TRBD1 matching over 8 bases. The CDR3 consists of 14 residues. CDR1 and CDR2 from the germline V gene are MNHEY and SMNVEV (reference sequence). V shed 5 bases and J 4 bases; nucleotides not matched to a gene: 6. CDR3 region: CASSPYDRGTEAFF. CDR3 DNA sequence: TGTGCCAGCAGTCCATACGACAGGGGCACTGAAGCTTTCTTT.

J is TRBJ1-1 and V is TRBV5-1; D uncertain. This CDR3 region has 14 residues. Germline loops: CDR1 SGHRS, CDR2 YFSETQ. V lost 2 bases to trimming and J lost 5 bases, with 13 bases between them. As DNA, the CDR3 is TGCGCCAGCAGCTTTAAGGCAGACTCTACTGAAGCTTTCTTT. The encoded protein is CASSFKADSTEAFF.

This clone has just one count. This chain uses TRBV13 with TRBJ2-2, with D uncertain. V was clipped by 1 base and J by 4 bases, with 16 bases between them. CDR1 is PRHDT and CDR2 is FYEKMQ in the germline V gene (reference sequence). The length of the CDR3 is 17 residues. In DNA, the CDR3 is TGTGCCAGCAGCTTAGACCGTATCGGTAGACTCACCGGGGAGCTGTTTTTT. Amino acids: CASSLDRIGRLTGELFF.

The chain employs TRBV29-1 and TRBJ2-5; TRBD2 agrees at 10 bases. The CDR3 is 14 residues long. CDR1 and CDR2 (germline): SQVTM, ANQGSEA. Trimming took 5 bases from V and 4 from J; bases not matched to a gene: 7. CDR3 nucleotides: TGCAGCGTTAAACTAGCGGGGCTCCGAGAGACCCAGTACTTC. Protein product: CSVKLAGLRETQYF.

This clone was seen more than once but under ten times. The chain combines TRBV5-5 with TRBJ1-5; TRBD1 aligns across 7 bases. Trimming cost V 4 bases and J 3 bases; bases outside gene matches: 4. Germline V gene sequence: CDR1 SGHKS, CDR2 YYEKEE (reference sequence). The CDR3 has 14 residues. CDR3 protein: CASSVDRINQPQHF. DNA of the CDR3: TGTGCCAGCAGCGTGGACAGGATCAATCAGCCCCAGCATTTT. Using reference TRBV5-5 and TRBJ1-5 for the parts outside the CDR3, the full variable domain is DAGVTQSPTHLIKTRGQQVTLRCSPISGHKSVSWYQQVLGQGPQFIFQYYEKEERGRGNFPDRFSARQFPNYSSELNVNALLLGDSALYLCASSVDRINQPQHFGDGTRLSIL.

The chain recombines TRBV5-1 with TRBJ1-4; D call uncertain. The ends were cut back, 1 base at V and 0 bases at J, with 4 bases in the middle. CDR1 is SGHRS, CDR2 YFSETQ, per germline. The CDR3 spans 14 residues. CDR3 DNA: TGCGCCAGCAGCTTGCAATCAACTAATGAAAAACTGTTTTTT. It yields the protein CASSLQSTNEKLFF.

The CDR3 sequence is CASSQGPSLAGDEQFF. The CDR3 DNA is TGTGCCAGCAGCCAAGGCCCTTCTTTAGCCGGGGATGAGCAGTTCTTC. The V and J genes are TRBV4-2 and TRBJ2-1, with D possibly TRBD2 on 5 matching bases. This CDR3 region has 16 residues. CDR1 is LGHNA and CDR2 is YNFKEQ in the germline V gene. V lost 1 base and J 8 bases, leaving 18 bases between the germline ends.

The chain recombines TRBV7-8 with TRBJ2-1, with TRBD2 matching over 7 bases. The CDR3 is 18 residues long. After removal of 8 bases from V and 0 bases from J, the junction contained 16 bases not matched to a gene. Germline V gives CDR1 SGHVS, CDR2 FQNEAQ. The CDR3 coding sequence is TGTGCCAGCTCGGGGAGGCGGGACCTAGCGGCCTCCTACAATGAGCAGTTCTTC. Its translation: CASSGRRDLAASYNEQFF.